This T cell receptor beta chain was identified during a study of response to subunit inactivated influenza vaccine. MiXCR, applied by TCRdb to the RT-PCR reads, yields one record per CDR3 protein. Of more than 700,000 distinct CDR3 sequences listed, 21% are singletons. This CDR3 is 19 amino acids long. With V trimmed by 0 bases and J by 2 bases, 16 bases remained unmatched. This chain links TRBV23-1 with TRBJ2-7, with 7 bases lining up with TRBD2. TRBV23-1 is designated an ORF whose function remains uncertain. Sequences were derived from PBMCs from blood, sampled about 5 days after vaccination. This TCR was recovered from a man in his forties or fifties who received an inactivated influenza vaccine. DNA for the CDR3: TGCGCCAGCAGTCAATCCTGCGGGAGATGGCATATTAAAACCTACGAGCAGTACTTC. It codes for CASSQSCGRWHIKTYEQYF.